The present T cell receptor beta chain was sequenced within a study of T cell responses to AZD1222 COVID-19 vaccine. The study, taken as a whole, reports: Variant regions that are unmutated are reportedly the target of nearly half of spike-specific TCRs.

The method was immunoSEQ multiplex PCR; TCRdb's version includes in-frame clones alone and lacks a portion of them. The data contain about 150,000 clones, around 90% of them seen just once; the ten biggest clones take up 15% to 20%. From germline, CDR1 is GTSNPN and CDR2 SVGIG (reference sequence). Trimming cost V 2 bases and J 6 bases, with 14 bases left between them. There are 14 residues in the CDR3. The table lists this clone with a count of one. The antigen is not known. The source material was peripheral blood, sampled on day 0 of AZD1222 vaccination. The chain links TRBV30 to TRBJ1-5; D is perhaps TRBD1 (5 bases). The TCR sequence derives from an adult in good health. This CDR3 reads CAWSSGYASQPQHF. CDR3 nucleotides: TGTGCCTGGAGTTCAGGGTACGCAAGTCAGCCCCAGCATTTT.